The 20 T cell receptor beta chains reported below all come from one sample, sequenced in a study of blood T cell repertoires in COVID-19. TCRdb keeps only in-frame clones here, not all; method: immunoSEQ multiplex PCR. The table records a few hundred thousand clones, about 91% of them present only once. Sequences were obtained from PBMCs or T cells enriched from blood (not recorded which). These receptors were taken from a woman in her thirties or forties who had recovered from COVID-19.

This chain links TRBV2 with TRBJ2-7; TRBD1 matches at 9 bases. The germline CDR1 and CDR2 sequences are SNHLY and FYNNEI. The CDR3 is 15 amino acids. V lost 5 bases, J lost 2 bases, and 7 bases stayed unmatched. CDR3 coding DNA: TGTGCCAGCAGTCCCGGACAGGGGAGGACCTACGAGCAGTACTTC. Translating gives CASSPGQGRTYEQYF.

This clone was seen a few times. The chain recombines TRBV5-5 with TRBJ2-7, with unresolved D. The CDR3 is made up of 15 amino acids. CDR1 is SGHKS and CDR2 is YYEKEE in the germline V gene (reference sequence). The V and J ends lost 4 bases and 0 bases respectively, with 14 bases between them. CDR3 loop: CASSPTVRISYEQYF. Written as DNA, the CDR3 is TGTGCCAGCAGCCCCACAGTCCGAATCTCCTACGAGCAGTACTTC.

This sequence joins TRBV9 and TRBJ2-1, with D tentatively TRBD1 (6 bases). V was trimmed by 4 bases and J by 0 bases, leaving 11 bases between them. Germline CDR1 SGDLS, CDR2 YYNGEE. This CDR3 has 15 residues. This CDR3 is CASSSKGVSYNEQFF. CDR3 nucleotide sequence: TGTGCCAGCAGCTCTAAGGGGGTCTCCTACAATGAGCAGTTCTTC.

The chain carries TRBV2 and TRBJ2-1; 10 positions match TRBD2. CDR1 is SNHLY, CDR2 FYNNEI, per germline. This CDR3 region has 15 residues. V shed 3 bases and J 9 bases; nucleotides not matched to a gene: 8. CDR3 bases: TGTGCCAGCAGTGAGCTAGCGGGAGACTTGGCTGAGCAGTTCTTC. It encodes CASSELAGDLAEQFF.

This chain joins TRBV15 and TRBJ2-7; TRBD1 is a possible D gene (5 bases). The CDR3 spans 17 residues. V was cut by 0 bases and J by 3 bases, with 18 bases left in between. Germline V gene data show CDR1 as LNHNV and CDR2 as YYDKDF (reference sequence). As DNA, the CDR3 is TGTGCCACCAGCAGAGATGACCTCCCCACAGGCGGCTACGAGCAGTACTTC. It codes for CATSRDDLPTGGYEQYF.

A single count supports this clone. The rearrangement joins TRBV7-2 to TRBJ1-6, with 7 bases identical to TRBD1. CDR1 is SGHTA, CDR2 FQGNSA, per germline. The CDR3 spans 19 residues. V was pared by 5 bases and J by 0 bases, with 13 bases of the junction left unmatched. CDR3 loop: CASSIILPGQNSYNSPLHF. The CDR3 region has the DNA TGTGCCAGCAGCATAATACTACCGGGACAGAACTCCTATAATTCACCCCTCCACTTT. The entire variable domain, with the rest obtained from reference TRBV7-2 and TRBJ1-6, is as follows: GAGVSQSPSNKVTEKGKDVELRCDPISGHTALYWYRQSLGQGLEFLIYFQGNSAPDKSGLPSDRFSAERTGGSVSTLTIQRTQQEDSAVYLCASSIILPGQNSYNSPLHFGNGTRLTVT.

The CDR3 nucleotides read TGTGCCAGCAGCTTCCTAGCGGGCACCGGGGAGCTGTTTTTT. Translating gives CASSFLAGTGELFF. The chain employs TRBV11-1 and TRBJ2-2; 8 positions agree with TRBD2. CDR1 and CDR2 from the germline V gene are SGHAT and FQDESV (reference sequence). The CDR3 totals 14 residues. Losses at the gene ends were 3 bases for V and 4 bases for J; bases not matched to a gene: 1. Based on the CDR3 plus reference TRBV11-1 and TRBJ2-2, the full variable domain is EAEVAQSPRYKITEKSQAVAFWCDPISGHATLYWYRQILGQGPELLVQFQDESVVDDSQLPKDRFSAERLKGVDSTLKIQPAELGDSAMYLCASSFLAGTGELFFGEGSRLTVL.

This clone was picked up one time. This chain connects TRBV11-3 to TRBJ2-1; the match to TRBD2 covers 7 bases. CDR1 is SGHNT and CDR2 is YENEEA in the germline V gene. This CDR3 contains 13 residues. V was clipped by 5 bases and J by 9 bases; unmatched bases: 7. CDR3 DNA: TGTGCCAGCAGCACGCGGACTAGGGGTGAGCAGTTCTTC. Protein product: CASSTRTRGEQFF.

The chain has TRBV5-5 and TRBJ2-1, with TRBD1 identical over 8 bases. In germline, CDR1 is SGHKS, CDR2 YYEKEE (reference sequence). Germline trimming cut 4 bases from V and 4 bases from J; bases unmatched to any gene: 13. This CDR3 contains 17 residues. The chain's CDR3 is CASSLYRTGGTYNEQFF. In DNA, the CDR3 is TGTGCCAGCAGCCTCTACCGAACAGGGGGTACGTACAATGAGCAGTTCTTC.

In nucleotides, the CDR3 is TGTGCCAGCAGCCGCGACATTTCCTCCCCCTACAATGAGCAGTTCTTC. Protein sequence: CASSRDISSPYNEQFF. The V gene is TRBV3-1 (or the pseudogene TRBV3-2), the J gene TRBJ2-1; D is unresolved. The length of the CDR3 is 16 residues. Germline assignment: CDR1 LGHDT and CDR2 YNNKEL (reference sequence). Trimming took 4 bases from V and 2 from J, leaving 15 bases between them.

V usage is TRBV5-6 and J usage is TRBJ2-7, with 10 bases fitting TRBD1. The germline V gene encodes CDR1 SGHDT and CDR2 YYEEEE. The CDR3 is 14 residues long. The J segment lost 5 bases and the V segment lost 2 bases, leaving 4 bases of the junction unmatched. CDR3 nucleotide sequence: TGTGCCAGCAGCTTCTCCGGGACAGGGGACGAGCAGTACTTC. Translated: CASSFSGTGDEQYF.

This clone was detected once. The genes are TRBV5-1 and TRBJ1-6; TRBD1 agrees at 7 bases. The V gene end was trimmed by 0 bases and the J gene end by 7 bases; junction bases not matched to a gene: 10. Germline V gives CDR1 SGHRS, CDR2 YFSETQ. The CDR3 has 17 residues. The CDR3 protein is CASSLEGTAVWNSPLHF. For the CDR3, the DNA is TGCGCCAGCAGCTTGGAAGGGACAGCGGTGTGGAATTCACCCCTCCACTTT.

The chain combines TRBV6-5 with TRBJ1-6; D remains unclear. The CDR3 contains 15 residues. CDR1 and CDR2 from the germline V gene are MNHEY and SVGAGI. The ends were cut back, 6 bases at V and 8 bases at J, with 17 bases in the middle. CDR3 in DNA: TGTGCCAGCAGCGAGGGCCCGTATTCGGATTCACCCCTCCACTTT. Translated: CASSEGPYSDSPLHF.

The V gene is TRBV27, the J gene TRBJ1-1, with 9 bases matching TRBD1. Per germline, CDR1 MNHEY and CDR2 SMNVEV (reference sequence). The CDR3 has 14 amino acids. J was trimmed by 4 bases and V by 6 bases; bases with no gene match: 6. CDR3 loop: CASRRDRAGTEAFF. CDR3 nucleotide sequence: TGTGCCAGCAGACGGGACAGGGCGGGCACTGAAGCTTTCTTT.

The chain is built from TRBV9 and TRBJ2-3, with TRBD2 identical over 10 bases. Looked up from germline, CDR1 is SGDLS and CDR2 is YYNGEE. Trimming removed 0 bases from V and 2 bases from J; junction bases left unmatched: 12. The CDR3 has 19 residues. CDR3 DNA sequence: TGTGCCAGCAGCGTAGTTCCTAGCGGGAGTGGGGGCTTCACAGATACGCAGTATTTT. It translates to CASSVVPSGSGGFTDTQYF.

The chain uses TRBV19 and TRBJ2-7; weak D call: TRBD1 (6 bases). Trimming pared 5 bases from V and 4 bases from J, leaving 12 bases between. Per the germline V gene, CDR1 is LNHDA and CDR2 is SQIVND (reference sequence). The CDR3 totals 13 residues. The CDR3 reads CASSVQGSYEQYF. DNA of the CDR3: TGTGCCAGTAGTGTACAGGGATCGTACGAGCAGTACTTC.

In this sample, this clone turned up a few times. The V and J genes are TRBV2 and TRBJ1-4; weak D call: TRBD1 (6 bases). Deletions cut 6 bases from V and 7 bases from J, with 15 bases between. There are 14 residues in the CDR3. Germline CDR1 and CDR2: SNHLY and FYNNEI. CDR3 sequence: CASRIQGTGEKLFF. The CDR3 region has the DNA TGTGCCAGCAGGATACAGGGAACAGGTGAAAAACTGTTTTTT.

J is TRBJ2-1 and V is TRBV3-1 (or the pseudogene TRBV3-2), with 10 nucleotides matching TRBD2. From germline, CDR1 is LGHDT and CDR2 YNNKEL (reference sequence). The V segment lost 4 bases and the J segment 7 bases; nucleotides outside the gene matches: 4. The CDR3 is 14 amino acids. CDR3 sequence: CASSPSGGGNEQFF. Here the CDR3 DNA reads TGTGCCAGCAGCCCAAGCGGGGGGGGTAATGAGCAGTTCTTC.

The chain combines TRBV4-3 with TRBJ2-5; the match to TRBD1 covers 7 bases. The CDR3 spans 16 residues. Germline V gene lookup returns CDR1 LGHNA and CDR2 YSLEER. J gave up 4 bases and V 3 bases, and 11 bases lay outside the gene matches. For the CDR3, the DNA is TGCGCCAGCAGCCACCGTCTTACAGGGGTTTCAGAGACCCAGTACTTC. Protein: CASSHRLTGVSETQYF.

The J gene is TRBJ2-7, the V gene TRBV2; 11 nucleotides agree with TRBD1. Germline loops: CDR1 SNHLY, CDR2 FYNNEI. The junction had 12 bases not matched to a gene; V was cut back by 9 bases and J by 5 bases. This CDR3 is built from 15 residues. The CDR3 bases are TGTGCCAGGACAGAAGCGGACAGGGGGCTCCACGAGCAGTACTTC. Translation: CARTEADRGLHEQYF.